What follows are 2 T cell receptor beta chains derived from one specimen sequenced in a study of T cells in Graves' hyperthyroidism and ophthalmopathy. What was amplified from RNA transcripts were TCR beta CDR3 regions. TCR CDR3 underwent first-round RT-PCR with the HTBI primer set. MiXCR, run by TCRdb on the multiplex PCR reads, gives a single entry per CDR3 protein. The table records some 380,000 distinct CDR3 sequences, around an eighth of them present only once. The source material was blood. The receptors derive from a man aged 30 to 45 with Graves' hyperthyroidism that later progressed to Graves' ophthalmopathy.

This clonotype showed up just a few times. CDR3 protein: CASSQHTRQSFNTEAFF. DNA for the CDR3: TGCGCCAGCAGCCAACACACGAGACAGTCGTTTAACACTGAAGCTTTCTTT. The chain has TRBV4-1 and TRBJ1-1; TRBD1 might be the D (5 bases). The CDR3 has 17 residues. Germline V gene lookup returns CDR1 MGHRA and CDR2 YSYEKL. The V end was cut by 2 bases, the J end by 2 bases, with 18 bases between.

This clonotype was picked up a small number of times. This sequence joins TRBV9 and TRBJ1-1; a weak D match, TRBD1 (5 bases). Germline lookup yields CDR1 SGDLS and CDR2 YYNGEE. The CDR3 is made up of 15 amino acids. The V and J ends lost 3 bases and 3 bases respectively, with 15 bases between them. The CDR3 DNA is TGTGCCAGCAGCGGCGGACAAGGCTTGGACACTGAAGCTTTCTTT. Its protein is CASSGGQGLDTEAFF.